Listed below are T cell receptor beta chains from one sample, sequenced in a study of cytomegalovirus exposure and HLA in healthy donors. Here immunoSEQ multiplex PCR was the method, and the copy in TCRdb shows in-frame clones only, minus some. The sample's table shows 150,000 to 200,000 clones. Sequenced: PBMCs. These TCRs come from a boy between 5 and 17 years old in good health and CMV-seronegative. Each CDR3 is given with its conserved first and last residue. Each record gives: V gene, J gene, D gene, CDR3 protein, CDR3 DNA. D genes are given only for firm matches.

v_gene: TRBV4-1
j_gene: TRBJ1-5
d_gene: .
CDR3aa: CASSQDYPGHRQPQHF
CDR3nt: TGCGCCAGCAGCCAAGATTACCCCGGGCACAGGCAGCCCCAGCATTTT

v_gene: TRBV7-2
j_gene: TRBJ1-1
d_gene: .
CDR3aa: CASSLALAYTEAFF
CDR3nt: TGTGCCAGCAGCTTAGCACTCGCATACACTGAAGCTTTCTTT

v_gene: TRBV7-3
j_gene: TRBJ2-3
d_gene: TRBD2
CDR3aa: CASSLYGGAGDTQYF
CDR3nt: TGTGCCAGCAGCTTATACGGGGGGGCCGGGGATACGCAGTATTTT

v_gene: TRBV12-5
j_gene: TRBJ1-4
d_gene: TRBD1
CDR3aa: CASGPGQGPNEKLFF
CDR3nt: TGTGCTAGTGGACCAGGACAGGGACCTAATGAAAAACTGTTTTTT

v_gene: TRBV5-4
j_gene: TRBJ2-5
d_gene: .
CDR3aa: CASSLVGAQRETQYF
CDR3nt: TGTGCCAGCAGCTTGGTAGGAGCGCAGCGTGAGACCCAGTACTTC

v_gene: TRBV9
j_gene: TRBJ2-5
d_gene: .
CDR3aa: CASSVGGGETQYF
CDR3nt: TGTGCCAGCAGCGTAGGGGGAGGAGAGACCCAGTACTTC

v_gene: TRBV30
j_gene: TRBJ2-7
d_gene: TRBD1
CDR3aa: CAWSDRGEQYF
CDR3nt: TGTGCCTGGAGTGACAGGGGCGAGCAGTACTTC

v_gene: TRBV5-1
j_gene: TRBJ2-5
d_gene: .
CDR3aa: CASRPREATETQYF
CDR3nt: TGCGCCAGCCGCCCTAGGGAGGCGACAGAGACCCAGTACTTC

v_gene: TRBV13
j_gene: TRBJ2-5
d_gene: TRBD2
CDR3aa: CASSLIAGGAETQYF
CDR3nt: TGTGCCAGCAGCTTAATAGCGGGGGGCGCCGAGACCCAGTACTTC

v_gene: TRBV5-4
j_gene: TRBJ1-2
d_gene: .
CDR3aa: CASSVDRNYGYTF
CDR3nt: TGTGCCAGCAGCGTAGACAGGAACTATGGCTACACCTTC

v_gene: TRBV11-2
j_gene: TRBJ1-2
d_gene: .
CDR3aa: CASSLIRGGYTF
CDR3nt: TGTGCCAGCAGCTTAATCCGAGGCGGCTACACCTTC

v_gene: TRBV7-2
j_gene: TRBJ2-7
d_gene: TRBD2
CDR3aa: CASSLAGTSGGSVPYEQYF
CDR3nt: TGTGCCAGCAGCTTAGCAGGGACTAGCGGGGGCTCCGTCCCCTACGAGCAGTACTTC

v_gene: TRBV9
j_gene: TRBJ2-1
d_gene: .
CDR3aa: CASSVIAAGVNEQFF
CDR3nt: TGTGCCAGCAGCGTAATAGCAGCGGGTGTCAATGAGCAGTTCTTC

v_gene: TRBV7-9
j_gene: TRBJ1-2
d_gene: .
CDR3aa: CASSTAGLRGYTF
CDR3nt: TGTGCCAGCAGCACGGCGGGTCTCCGTGGCTACACCTTC

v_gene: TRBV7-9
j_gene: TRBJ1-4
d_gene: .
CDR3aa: CAAGGSTNEKLFF
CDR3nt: TGTGCCGCCGGGGGGTCAACTAATGAAAAACTGTTTTTT

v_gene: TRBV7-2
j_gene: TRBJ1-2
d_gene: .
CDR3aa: CASSLVGGPNYGYTF
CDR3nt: TGTGCCAGCAGCTTAGTCGGAGGACCAAACTATGGCTACACCTTC

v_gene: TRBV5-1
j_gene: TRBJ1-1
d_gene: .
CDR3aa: CASSFGQSNTEAFF
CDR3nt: TGCGCCAGCAGCTTTGGACAGTCGAACACTGAAGCTTTCTTT

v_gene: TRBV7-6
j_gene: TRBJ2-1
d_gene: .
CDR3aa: CASSSAAGAPSYNEQFF
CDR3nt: TGTGCCAGCAGCTCCGCCGCGGGGGCTCCCTCCTACAATGAGCAGTTCTTC

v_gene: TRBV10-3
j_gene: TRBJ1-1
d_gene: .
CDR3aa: CAISVSINTEAFF
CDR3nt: TGTGCCATCTCTGTGAGTATAAACACTGAAGCTTTCTTT